This T cell receptor beta chain is drawn from a study of blood T cell repertoires in COVID-19. Using immunoSEQ multiplex PCR, the repertoire was profiled, and TCRdb retains in-frame clones only, with some absent. The table includes about 200,000 clones, roughly 88% detected once. V lost 2 bases and J lost 3; bases outside the gene matches: 6. This CDR3 is built from 15 residues. CDR1 is MNHNY and CDR2 is SVGAGI in the germline V gene (reference sequence). The chain recombines TRBV6-6 with TRBJ2-7, with 8 bases identical to TRBD1. This TCR derives from a man between 45 and 60 years old with COVID-19, enrolled during active disease. Sequencing was performed on peripheral blood. CDR3 in DNA: TGTGCCAGCAGTTACGGCCAGGGGGCCAACTACGAGCAGTACTTC. It translates to CASSYGQGANYEQYF.